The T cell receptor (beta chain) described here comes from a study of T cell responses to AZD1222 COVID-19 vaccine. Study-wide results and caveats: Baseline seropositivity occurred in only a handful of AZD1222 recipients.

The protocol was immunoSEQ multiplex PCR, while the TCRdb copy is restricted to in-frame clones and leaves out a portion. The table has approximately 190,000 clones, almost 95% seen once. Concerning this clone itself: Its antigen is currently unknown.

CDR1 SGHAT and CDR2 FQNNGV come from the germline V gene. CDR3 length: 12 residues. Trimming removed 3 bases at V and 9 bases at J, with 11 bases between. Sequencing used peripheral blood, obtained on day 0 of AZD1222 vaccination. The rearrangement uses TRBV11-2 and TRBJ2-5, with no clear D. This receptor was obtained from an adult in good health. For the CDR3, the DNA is TGTGCCAGCAGCTTCCGGGTGTACCCCCAGTACTTC. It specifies CASSFRVYPQYF.